These 18 T cell receptor beta chains were sequenced from one sample in a study of HIV-infected children after antiretroviral therapy interruption. Sample treatment: PENTA 11 planned treatment interruption arm or continuous ART arm. Unique molecular identifiers were included in an RNA-based 3' RACE TCR library. TCRdb fed the 3' RACE reads into MiXCR, producing one record per CDR3 protein. The sample includes roughly 46,000 distinct CDR3 sequences, around 4% of them seen just once. The sample consisted of CD45RA+ CD4+ T cells from PBMCs, pooled from several time points, taken from a donor given antiretroviral therapy, either interrupted or continuous. The subset is: naive CD4+ CD45RA+ CD45RO- T cells. The source is a pool of human donors with HIV.

This clonotype was seen ten or more times. The chain combines TRBV6-1 with TRBJ2-1; 7 positions match TRBD1. The CDR3 has 14 residues. V was clipped by 7 bases and J by 4 bases; unmatched bases: 7. Germline V gene data show CDR1 as MNHNS and CDR2 as SASEGT. CDR3 protein: CASINYRGYNEQFF. In DNA form, the CDR3 reads TGTGCCAGCATTAATTACAGGGGTTACAATGAGCAGTTCTTC.

This clonotype was detected many times. The chain carries TRBV7-9 and TRBJ2-7; no clear D. With 1 base removed from V and 6 bases from J, the gap between germline ends came to 13 bases. This CDR3 comprises 14 residues. The V gene's germline CDR1 is SEHNR and CDR2 FQNEAQ (reference sequence). The CDR3 reads CASSLEGPATEQYF. Here the CDR3 DNA reads TGTGCCAGCAGCTTAGAGGGTCCCGCTACCGAGCAGTACTTC.

The gene calls are TRBV12-3 or TRBV12-4 and TRBJ2-3; 9 nucleotides line up with TRBD2. CDR3 length equals 15 residues. V lost 7 bases to trimming and J lost 0 bases; unmatched junction nucleotides: 5. CDR3 loop: CASTLSGGSTDTQYF. As DNA, the CDR3 is TGTGCCAGCACCCTTAGCGGGGGTAGCACAGATACGCAGTATTTT.

This clonotype came up many times. The V gene is TRBV20-1, the J gene TRBJ1-1; TRBD1 matches 7 bases. Germline lookup yields CDR1 DFQATT and CDR2 SNEGSKA (reference sequence). The CDR3 has 14 residues. Trimming cost V 6 bases and J 3 bases; bases outside gene matches: 10. CDR3 sequence (DNA): TGCAGTGCCCCCCCGACAGGGAAGGACACTGAAGCTTTCTTT. Its protein is CSAPPTGKDTEAFF.

The sample holds a few counts of this clonotype. This chain links TRBV7-2 with TRBJ2-3; D gene ambiguous. This CDR3 spans 11 amino acids. The V gene lost 7 bases and the J gene lost 5 bases, with 7 bases spanning the gap. The V gene's germline CDR1 is SGHTA and CDR2 FQGNSA. CDR3 residues: CASKPGDTQYF. The CDR3 coding sequence is TGTGCCAGCAAACCAGGAGATACGCAGTATTTT.

J is TRBJ2-3 and V is TRBV5-1; 8 bases match TRBD1. Unmatched junction bases numbered 7, after V lost 1 base and J lost 6 bases. The CDR3 is 15 residues long. Germline-derived CDR1 and CDR2 are SGHRS and YFSETQ. In DNA form, the CDR3 reads TGCGCCAGCAGCTTGTTGGACAGGGTCACGGATACGCAGTATTTT. Translating gives CASSLLDRVTDTQYF.

At least ten counts were recorded for this clonotype. The V and J genes are TRBV19 and TRBJ1-1, with D perhaps TRBD1 (5 bases). This CDR3 has 13 amino acids. V lost 3 bases and J 5 bases, leaving 10 bases between the germline ends. Germline CDR1 is LNHDA and CDR2 is SQIVND (reference sequence). CDR3 loop: CASSIIRETEAFF. CDR3 in DNA: TGTGCCAGTAGTATTATCAGGGAAACTGAAGCTTTCTTT.

V gene TRBV5-4 combines with J gene TRBJ2-3; TRBD1 might be the D (6 bases). V was pared by 7 bases and J by 2 bases, with 8 bases between. The CDR3 has 12 residues. Germline lookup yields CDR1 SGHNT and CDR2 YYREEE (reference sequence). The CDR3 bases are TGTGCCAGCGGGACAATCACAGATACGCAGTATTTT. Protein: CASGTITDTQYF.

This clonotype has a count of ten or more. This chain joins TRBV2 and TRBJ2-1, with a weak D call TRBD2 (5 bases). V was clipped by 7 bases and J by 9 bases, with 19 bases between them. CDR3 size: 14 residues. The germline CDR1 and CDR2 sequences are SNHLY and FYNNEI. The CDR3 spells CASIKLAVGSEQFF. In DNA, the CDR3 is TGTGCCAGCATAAAGCTAGCTGTCGGTAGTGAGCAGTTCTTC.

There are a few counts of this clonotype. CDR3 nucleotide sequence: TGTGCCAGCAGCCAAGGACAGGGGGGGACCGGGGAGCTGTTTTTT. This sequence encodes CASSQGQGGTGELFF. The J gene is TRBJ2-2, the V gene TRBV4-2; 9 bases line up with TRBD1. The trim removed 1 base at V and 5 bases at J, leaving 2 bases unmatched. The CDR3 is made up of 15 amino acids. Looked up from germline, CDR1 is LGHNA and CDR2 is YNFKEQ.

This clonotype was found many times. The chain recombines TRBV7-2 with TRBJ1-5, with D tentatively TRBD1 (5 bases). Trimming stripped 2 bases from V and 4 bases from J, with 9 bases between. This CDR3 spans 14 amino acids. Germline V gene sequence: CDR1 SGHTA, CDR2 FQGNSA. The CDR3 nucleotides are TGTGCCAGCAGCTTACTCGGGGCAAATCAGCCCCAGCATTTT. This gives the protein CASSLLGANQPQHF.

The V call is TRBV30, the J call TRBJ2-5; tentative D call: TRBD1 (7 bases). Between the trimmed V and J ends, which lost 4 bases and 5 bases, there was a span of 11 bases. This CDR3 contains 12 residues. CDR1 is GTSNPN and CDR2 is SVGIG in the germline V gene (reference sequence). CDR3 DNA: TGTGCCTGGAAGGAGGGGGCCGAGACCCAGTACTTC. Its translation: CAWKEGAETQYF.

The table lists this clonotype with a few counts. CDR3 sequence reads: CSASGQGQTEAFF. CDR3 bases: TGCAGTGCTAGCGGACAGGGGCAGACTGAAGCTTTCTTT. The rearrangement joins TRBV20-1 to TRBJ1-1; TRBD1 agrees at 9 bases. The CDR3 is 13 amino acids. Germline V gene sequence: CDR1 DFQATT, CDR2 SNEGSKA (reference sequence). V trimming: 3 bases; J trimming: 5 bases; junction bases outside the gene matches: 4.

At least ten counts were recorded for this clonotype. The rearrangement links TRBV12-3 or TRBV12-4 to TRBJ1-2; D is uncertain. The CDR3 extends over 14 amino acids. The V gene lost 6 bases and the J gene lost 1 base, with 12 bases spanning the gap. The CDR3 loop reads CASRPWTVNYGYTF. CDR3 coding DNA: TGTGCCAGCAGACCGTGGACGGTTAACTATGGCTACACCTTC.

This clonotype has only a few counts. The V and J genes are TRBV20-1 and TRBJ2-7; D may be TRBD1 or TRBD2 (5 bases each). Per the germline V gene, CDR1 is DFQATT and CDR2 is SNEGSKA (reference sequence). Trimming took 6 bases from V and 3 from J, leaving 12 bases between them. CDR3 length: 12 residues. This CDR3 is CSATGTYYEQYF. The CDR3 DNA reads as TGCAGTGCAACCGGGACGTACTACGAGCAGTACTTC.

The chain combines TRBV27 with TRBJ2-4, with D possibly being TRBD2 (7 bases). The CDR3 has 16 residues. The V end was cut by 5 bases, the J end by 5 bases, with 19 bases between. Germline V CDR1 and CDR2: MNHEY, SMNVEV (reference sequence). This CDR3 reads CASSPRGEGGQNIQYF. The DNA for the CDR3 is TGTGCCAGCAGTCCCCGGGGGGAGGGGGGGCAAAACATTCAGTACTTC.

This clonotype was recorded at least ten times. The V call is TRBV5-1, the J call TRBJ2-3, with 8 bases fitting TRBD2. Germline V gene data show CDR1 as SGHRS and CDR2 as YFSETQ. This CDR3 comprises 14 residues. Germline trimming cut 3 bases from V and 5 bases from J; bases unmatched to any gene: 5. CDR3 in amino acids: CASSSQLAEDTQYF. The CDR3 DNA follows: TGCGCCAGCAGCTCCCAACTAGCGGAAGATACGCAGTATTTT.

This clonotype has only a few counts. This chain links TRBV10-2 with TRBJ2-3, with D hard to call. The CDR3 is 12 residues long. In germline, CDR1 is WSHSY, CDR2 SAAADI. Trimming pared 2 bases from V and 6 bases from J, leaving 6 bases between. In DNA form, the CDR3 reads TGCGCCAGCAGTGAGCCACCCGATACGCAGTATTTT. Amino acids: CASSEPPDTQYF.